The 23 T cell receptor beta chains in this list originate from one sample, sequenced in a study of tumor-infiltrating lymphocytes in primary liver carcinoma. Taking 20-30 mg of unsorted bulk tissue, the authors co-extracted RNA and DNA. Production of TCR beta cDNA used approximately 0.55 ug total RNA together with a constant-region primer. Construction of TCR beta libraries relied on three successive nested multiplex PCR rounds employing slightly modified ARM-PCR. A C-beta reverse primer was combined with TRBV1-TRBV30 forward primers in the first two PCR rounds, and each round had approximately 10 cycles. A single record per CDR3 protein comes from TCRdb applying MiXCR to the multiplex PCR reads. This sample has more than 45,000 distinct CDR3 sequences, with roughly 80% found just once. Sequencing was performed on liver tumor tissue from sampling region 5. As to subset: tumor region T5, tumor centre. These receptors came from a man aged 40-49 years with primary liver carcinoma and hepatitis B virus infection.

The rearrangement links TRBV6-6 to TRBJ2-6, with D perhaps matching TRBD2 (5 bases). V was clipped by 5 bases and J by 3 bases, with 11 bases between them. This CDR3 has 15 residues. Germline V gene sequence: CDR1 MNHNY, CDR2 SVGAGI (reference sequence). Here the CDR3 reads CASSTREDGANVLTF. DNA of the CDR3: TGTGCCAGCAGTACTAGGGAAGATGGGGCCAACGTCCTGACTTTC.

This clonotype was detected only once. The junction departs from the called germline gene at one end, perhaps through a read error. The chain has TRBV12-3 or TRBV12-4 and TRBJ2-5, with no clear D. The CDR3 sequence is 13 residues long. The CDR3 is CASSLGEPETQYF. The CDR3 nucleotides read TGTGCAAGCAGTCTTGGCGAACCAGAGACCCAGTACTTC.

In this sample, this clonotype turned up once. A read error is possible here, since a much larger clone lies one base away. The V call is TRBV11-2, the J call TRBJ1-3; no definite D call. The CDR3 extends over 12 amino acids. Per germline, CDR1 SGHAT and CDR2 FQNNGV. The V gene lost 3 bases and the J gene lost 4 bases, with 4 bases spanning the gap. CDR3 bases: TGTGCCAGCAGCTTGGTGGGAAACACCATATATTTT. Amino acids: CASSLVGNTIYF. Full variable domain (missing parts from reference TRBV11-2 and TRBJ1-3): EAGVAQSPRYKIIEKRQSVAFWCNPISGHATLYWYQQILGQGPKLLIQFQNNGVVDDSQLPKDRFSAERLKGVDSTLKIQPAKLEDSAVYLCASSLVGNTIYFGEGSWLTVV.

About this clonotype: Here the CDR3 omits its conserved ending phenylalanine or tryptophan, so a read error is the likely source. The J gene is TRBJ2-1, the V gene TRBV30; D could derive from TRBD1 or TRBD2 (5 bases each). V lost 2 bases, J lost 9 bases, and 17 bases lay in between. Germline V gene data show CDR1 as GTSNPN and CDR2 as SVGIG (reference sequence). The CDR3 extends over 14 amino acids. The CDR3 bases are TGTGCCTGGAGTAATGGGGACCACCTAACTGAGCAGTTCTCC. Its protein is CAWSNGDHLTEQFS.

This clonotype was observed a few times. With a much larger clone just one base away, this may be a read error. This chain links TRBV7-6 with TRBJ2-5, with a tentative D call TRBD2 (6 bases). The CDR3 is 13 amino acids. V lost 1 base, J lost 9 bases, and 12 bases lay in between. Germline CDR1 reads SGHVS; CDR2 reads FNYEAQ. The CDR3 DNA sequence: TGTGCCAGCAGCTTAGGGACTATGGGGGCCCAGTACTTC. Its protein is CASSLGTMGAQYF.

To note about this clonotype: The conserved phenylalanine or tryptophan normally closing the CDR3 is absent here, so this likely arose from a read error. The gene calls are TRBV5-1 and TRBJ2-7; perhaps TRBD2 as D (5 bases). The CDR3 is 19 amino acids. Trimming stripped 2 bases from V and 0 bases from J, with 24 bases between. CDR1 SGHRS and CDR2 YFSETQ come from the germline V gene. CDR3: CASSLNQRRLADLSYEQYL. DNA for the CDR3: TGCGCCAGCAGCTTAAATCAACGGCGGCTAGCTGACCTCTCCTACGAGCAGTACCTC.

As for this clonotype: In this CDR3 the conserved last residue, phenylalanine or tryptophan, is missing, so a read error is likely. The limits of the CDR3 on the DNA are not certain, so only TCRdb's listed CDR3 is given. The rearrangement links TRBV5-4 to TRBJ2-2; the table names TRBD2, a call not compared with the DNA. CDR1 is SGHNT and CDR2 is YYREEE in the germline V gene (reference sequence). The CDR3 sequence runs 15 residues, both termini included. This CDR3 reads CASSSTTANTGELFL.

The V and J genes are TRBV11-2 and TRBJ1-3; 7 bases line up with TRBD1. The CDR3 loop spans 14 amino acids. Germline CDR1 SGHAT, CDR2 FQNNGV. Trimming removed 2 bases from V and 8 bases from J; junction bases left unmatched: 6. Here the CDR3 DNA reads TGTGCCAGCAGCTTAAGAAACAGGGGAGACACCATATATTTT. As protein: CASSLRNRGDTIYF.

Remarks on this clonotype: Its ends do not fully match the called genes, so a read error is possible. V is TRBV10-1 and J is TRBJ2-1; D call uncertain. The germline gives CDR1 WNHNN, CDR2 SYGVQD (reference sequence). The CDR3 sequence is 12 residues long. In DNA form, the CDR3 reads TGCGCCAGCTGTGATCGAATGCGCGAGCAGTTCTTC. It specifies CASCDRMREQFF.

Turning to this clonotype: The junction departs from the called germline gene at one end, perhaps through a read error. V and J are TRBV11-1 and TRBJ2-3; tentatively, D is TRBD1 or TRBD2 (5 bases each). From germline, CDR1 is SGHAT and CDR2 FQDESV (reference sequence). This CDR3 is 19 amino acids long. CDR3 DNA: TGTGCCAGCAGCTCTGGGGGAAGCACTGTTGGATCCCGCACAGATACGCACTATTTT. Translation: CASSSGGSTVGSRTDTHYF.

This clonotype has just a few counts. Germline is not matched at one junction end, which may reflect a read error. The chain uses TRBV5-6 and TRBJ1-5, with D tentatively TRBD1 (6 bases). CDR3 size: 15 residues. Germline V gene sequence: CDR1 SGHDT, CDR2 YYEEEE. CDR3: CASGSTWGGDQPQHF. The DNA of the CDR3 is TGTGCCAGCGGCTCTACTTGGGGGGGCGATCAGCCACAGCATTTT.

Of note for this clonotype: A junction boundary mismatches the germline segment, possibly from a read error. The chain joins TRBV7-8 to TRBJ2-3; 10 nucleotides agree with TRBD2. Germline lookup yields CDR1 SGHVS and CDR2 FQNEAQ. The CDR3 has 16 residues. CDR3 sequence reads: CVSSSPGTSDRSTQYF. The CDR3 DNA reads TGTGTCAGCAGCTCCCCCGGGACTAGCGATAGGAGTACGCAGTATTTT.

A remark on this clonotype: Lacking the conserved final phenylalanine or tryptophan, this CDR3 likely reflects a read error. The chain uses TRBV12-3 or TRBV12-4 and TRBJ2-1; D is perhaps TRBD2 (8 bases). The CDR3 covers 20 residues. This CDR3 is CASSPTLGTRDRESYNEQFS. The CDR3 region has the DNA TGTGCTAGCAGTCCAACCCTAGGGACTAGAGACAGGGAATCCTACAATGAGCAGTTCTCC.

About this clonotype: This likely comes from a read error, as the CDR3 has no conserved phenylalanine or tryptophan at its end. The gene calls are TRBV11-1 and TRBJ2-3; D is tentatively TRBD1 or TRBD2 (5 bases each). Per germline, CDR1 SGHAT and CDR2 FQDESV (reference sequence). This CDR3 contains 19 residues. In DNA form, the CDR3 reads TGTGTCAGCAGCTCTGGGGGATGCTCTGTTGGAGCCCGCACAGATACGCAGTATTTG. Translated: CVSSSGGCSVGARTDTQYL.

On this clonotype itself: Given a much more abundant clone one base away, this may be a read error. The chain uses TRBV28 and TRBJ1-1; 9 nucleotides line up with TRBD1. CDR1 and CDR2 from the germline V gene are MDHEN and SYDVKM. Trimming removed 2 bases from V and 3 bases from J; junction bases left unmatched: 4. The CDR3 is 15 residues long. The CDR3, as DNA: TGTGCCAGCAGTTTAGCGAGACAGGGGGACACTGAAGCTTTCTTT. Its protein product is CASSLARQGDTEAFF. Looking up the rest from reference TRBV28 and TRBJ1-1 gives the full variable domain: DVKVTQSSRYLVKRTGEKVFLECVQDMDHENMFWYRQDPGLGLRLIYFSYDVKMKEKGDIPEGYSVSREKKERFSLILESASTNQTSMYLCASSLARQGDTEAFFGQGTRLTVV.

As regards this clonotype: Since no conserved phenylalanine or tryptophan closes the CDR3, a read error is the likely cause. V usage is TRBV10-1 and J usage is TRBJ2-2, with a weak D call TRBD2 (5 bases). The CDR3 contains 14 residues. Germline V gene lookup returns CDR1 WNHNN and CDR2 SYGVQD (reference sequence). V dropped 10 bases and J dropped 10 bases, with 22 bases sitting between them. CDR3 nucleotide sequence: TGCGCCACTAGGGCTAGCTGGATCGTCGAGGAGCTGTTTTCT. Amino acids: CATRASWIVEELFS.

The CDR3: CANILHTGELFF. CDR3 DNA: TGTGCCAACATACTCCACACCGGGGAGCTGTTTTTT. The chain is built from TRBV5-5 and TRBJ2-2; unclear D gene. Per the germline V gene, CDR1 is SGHKS and CDR2 is YYEKEE (reference sequence). Trimming removed 9 bases from V and 3 bases from J, with 9 bases in between. There are 12 residues in the CDR3.

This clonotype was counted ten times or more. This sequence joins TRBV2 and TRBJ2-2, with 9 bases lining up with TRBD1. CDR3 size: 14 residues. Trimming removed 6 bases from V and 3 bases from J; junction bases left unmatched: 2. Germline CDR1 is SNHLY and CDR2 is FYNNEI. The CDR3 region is CASRGDRDTGELFF. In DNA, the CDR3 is TGTGCCAGCAGAGGGGACAGGGACACCGGGGAGCTGTTTTTT.

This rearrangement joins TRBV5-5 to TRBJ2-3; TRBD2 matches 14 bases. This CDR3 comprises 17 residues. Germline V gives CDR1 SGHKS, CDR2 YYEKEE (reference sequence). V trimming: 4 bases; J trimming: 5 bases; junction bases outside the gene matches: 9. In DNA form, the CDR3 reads TGTGCCAGCAGCCCGACTGGGACTAGCGGGAGTGGAGATACGCAGTATTTT. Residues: CASSPTGTSGSGDTQYF.

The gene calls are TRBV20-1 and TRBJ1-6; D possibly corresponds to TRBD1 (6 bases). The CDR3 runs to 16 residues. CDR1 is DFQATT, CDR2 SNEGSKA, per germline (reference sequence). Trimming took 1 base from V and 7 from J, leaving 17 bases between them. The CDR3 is CSARAARGALNSPLHF. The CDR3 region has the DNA TGCAGTGCTAGAGCGGCCAGGGGTGCCCTCAATTCACCCCTCCACTTT.

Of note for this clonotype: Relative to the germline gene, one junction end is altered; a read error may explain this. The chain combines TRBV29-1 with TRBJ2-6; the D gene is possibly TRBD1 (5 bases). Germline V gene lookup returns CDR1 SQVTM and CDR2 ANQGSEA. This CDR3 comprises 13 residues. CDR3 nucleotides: TGCAGCATTGCAGGGTCTGGGGCCTACGTCCTGACTTTC. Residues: CSIAGSGAYVLTF.

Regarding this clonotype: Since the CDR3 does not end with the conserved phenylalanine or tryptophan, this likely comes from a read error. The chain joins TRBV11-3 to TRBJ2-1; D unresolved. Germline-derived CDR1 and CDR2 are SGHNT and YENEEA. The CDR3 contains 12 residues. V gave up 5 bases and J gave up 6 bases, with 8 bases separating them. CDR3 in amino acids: CASSLNANEQFI. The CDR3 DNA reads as TGTGCCAGCAGCCTTAATGCCAATGAGCAGTTCATC.

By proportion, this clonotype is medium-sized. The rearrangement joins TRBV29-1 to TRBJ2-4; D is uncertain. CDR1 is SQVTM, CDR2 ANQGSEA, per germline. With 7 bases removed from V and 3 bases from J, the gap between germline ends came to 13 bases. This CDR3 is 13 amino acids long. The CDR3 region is CSGLTVDKNIQYF. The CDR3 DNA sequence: TGCAGCGGGCTAACAGTTGACAAAAACATTCAGTACTTC.